This TCR beta chain came from a study of breast tumors, draining lymph nodes, adjacent tissues. The sample holds many counts of this clonotype. Axillary draining lymph nodes of breast cancer patients supplied the node samples. CDR3 length: 15 amino acids. Germline V lookup: CDR1 SGHRS, CDR2 YFSETQ. The germline V and J ends were trimmed by 2 bases and 0 bases, with 12 bases remaining between them. TCRdb re-analysed the multiplex PCR reads in MiXCR, keeping a single row per CDR3 protein. The sample carries about 230,000 distinct CDR3 sequences, approximately 30% recorded once. The TCR comes from a female donor with breast cancer. Some clones in this sample may be carry-over from other donors' samples. V and J are TRBV5-1 and TRBJ2-7, with TRBD2 as a possible D gene (6 bases). Source material: axillary lymph node tissue. CDR3 nucleotide sequence: TGCGCCAGCAGCTTAGGAGCGGGTAGCTCCTACGAGCAGTACTTC. The encoded protein is CASSLGAGSSYEQYF.